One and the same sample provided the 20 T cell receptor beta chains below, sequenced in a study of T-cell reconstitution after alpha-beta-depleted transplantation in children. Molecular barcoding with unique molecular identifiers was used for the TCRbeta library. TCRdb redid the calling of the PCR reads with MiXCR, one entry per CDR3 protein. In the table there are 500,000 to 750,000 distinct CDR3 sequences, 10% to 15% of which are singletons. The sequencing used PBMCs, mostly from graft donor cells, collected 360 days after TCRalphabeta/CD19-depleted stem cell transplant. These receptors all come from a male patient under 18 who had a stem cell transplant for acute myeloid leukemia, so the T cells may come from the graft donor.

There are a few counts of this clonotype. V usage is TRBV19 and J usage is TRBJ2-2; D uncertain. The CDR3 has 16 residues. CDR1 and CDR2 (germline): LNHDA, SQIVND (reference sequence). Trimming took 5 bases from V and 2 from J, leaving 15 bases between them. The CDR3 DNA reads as TGTGCCAGTAGTCCCCCCGGGCGGATCAACACCGGGGAGCTGTTTTTT. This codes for CASSPPGRINTGELFF. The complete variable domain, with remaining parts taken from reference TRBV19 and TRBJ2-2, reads DGGITQSPKYLFRKEGQNVTLSCEQNLNHDAMYWYRQDPGQGLRLIYYSQIVNDFQKGDIAEGYSVSREKKESFPLTVTSAQKNPTAFYLCASSPPGRINTGELFFGEGSRLTVL.

The CDR3 loop reads CSVQGQRDSDTQYF. The CDR3 DNA is TGCAGCGTCCAAGGCCAGCGGGACTCAGATACGCAGTATTTT. J is TRBJ2-3 and V is TRBV29-1, with 7 bases matching TRBD2. There are 14 residues in the CDR3. J lost 4 bases, V lost 6 bases, and 10 bases had no gene match. Germline V gives CDR1 SQVTM, CDR2 ANQGSEA.

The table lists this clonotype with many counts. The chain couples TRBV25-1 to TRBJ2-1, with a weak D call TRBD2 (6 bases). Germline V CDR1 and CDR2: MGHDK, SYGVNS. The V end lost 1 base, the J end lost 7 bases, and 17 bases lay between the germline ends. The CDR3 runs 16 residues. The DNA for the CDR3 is TGTGCCAGCAGTGAATTGCTAGCGCTTAGAAAAAATGAGCAGTTCTTC. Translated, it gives CASSELLALRKNEQFF.

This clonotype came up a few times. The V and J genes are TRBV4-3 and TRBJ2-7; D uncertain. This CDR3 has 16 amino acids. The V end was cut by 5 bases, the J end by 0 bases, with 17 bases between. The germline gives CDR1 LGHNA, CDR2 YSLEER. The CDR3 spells CASSVSLRPPSYEQYF. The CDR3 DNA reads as TGCGCCAGCAGCGTCTCGTTAAGGCCCCCCTCCTACGAGCAGTACTTC.

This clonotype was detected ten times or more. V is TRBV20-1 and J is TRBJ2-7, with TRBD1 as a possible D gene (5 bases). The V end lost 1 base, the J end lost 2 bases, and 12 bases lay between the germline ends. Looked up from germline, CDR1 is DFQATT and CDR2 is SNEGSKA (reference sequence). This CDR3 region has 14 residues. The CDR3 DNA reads TGCAGTGCTAGAGGGGGCCTAGGGACCTACGAGCAGTACTTC. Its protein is CSARGGLGTYEQYF.

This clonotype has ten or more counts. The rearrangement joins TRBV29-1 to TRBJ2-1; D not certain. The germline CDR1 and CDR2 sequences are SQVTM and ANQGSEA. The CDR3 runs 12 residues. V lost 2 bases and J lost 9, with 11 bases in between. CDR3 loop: CSVELGPVEQFF. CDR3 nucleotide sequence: TGCAGCGTTGAATTAGGCCCCGTTGAGCAGTTCTTC.

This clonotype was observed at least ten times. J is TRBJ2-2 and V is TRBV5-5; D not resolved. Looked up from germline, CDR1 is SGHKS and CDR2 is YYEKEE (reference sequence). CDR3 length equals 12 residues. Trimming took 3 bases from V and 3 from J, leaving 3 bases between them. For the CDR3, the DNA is TGTGCCAGCAGCTGGCACACCGGGGAGCTGTTTTTT. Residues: CASSWHTGELFF.

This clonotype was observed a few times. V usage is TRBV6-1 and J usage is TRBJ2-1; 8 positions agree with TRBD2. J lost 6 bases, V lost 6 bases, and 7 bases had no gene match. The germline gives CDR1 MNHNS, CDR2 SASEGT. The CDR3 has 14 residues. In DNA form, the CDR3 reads TGTGCCAGCAGGAGAGCGGGAGCAATCAATGAGCAGTTCTTC. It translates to CASRRAGAINEQFF.

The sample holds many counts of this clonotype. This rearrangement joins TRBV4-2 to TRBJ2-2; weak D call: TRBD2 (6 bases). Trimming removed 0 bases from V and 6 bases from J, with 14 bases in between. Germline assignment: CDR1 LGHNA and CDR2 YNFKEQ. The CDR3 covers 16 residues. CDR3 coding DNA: TGTGCCAGCAGCCAAGAAGCTGGGAGGTTGGCCGGGGAGCTGTTTTTT. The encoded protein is CASSQEAGRLAGELFF.

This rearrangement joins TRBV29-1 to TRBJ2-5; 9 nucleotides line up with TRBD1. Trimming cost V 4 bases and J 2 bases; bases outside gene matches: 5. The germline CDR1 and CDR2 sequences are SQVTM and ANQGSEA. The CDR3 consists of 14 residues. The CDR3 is CSVATDRGQETQYF. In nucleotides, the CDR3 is TGCAGCGTTGCCACAGACAGGGGGCAAGAGACCCAGTACTTC.

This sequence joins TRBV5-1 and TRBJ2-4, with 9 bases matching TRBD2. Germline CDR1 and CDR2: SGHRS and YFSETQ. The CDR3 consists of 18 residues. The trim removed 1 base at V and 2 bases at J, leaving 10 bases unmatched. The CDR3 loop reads CASSLLAGIGGTKNIQYF. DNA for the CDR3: TGCGCCAGCAGCTTGCTAGCGGGAATTGGTGGAACCAAAAACATTCAGTACTTC.

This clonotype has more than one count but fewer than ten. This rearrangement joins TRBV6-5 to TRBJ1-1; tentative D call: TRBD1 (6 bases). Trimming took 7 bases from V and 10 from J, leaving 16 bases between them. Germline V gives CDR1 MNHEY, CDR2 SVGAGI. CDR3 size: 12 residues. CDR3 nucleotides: TGTGCCAGCAAAACAGGGCCGGAGGGAGCTTTCTTT. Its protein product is CASKTGPEGAFF.

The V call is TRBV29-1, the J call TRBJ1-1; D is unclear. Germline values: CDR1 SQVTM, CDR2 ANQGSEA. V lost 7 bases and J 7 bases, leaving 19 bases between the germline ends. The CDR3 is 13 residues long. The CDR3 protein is CSATPIRTVEAFF. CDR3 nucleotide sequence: TGCAGCGCCACACCGATTAGAACGGTTGAAGCTTTCTTT. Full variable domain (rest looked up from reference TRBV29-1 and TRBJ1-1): SAVISQKPSRDICQRGTSLTIQCQVDSQVTMMFWYRQQPGQSLTLIATANQGSEATYESGFVIDKFPISRPNLTFSTLTVSNMSPEDSSIYLCSATPIRTVEAFFGQGTRLTVV.

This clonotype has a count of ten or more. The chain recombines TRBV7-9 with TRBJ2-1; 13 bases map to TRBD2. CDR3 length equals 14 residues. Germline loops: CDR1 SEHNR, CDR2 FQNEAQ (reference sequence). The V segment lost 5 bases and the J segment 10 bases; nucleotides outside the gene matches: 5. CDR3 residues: CASSAGLAGREQFF. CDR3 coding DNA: TGTGCCAGCAGCGCGGGACTAGCGGGACGAGAGCAGTTCTTC.

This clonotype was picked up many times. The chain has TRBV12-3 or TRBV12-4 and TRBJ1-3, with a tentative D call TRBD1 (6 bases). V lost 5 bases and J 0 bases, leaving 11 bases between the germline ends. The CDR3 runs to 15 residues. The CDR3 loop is CASSETGDSGNTIYF. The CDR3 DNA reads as TGTGCCAGCAGTGAGACAGGAGACTCTGGAAACACCATATATTTT.

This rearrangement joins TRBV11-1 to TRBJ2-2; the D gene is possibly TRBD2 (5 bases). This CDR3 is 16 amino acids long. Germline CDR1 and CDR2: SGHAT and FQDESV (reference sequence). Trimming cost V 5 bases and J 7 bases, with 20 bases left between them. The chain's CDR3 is CASSPSVEGVNGELFF. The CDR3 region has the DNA TGTGCCAGCAGCCCTTCGGTTGAGGGTGTGAACGGGGAGCTGTTTTTT.

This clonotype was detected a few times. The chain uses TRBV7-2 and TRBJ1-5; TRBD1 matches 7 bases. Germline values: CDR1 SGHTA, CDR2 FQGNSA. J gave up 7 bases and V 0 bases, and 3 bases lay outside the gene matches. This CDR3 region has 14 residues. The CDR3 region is CASSLAGGAQPQHF. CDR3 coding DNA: TGTGCCAGCAGCTTAGCAGGGGGCGCGCAGCCCCAGCATTTT.

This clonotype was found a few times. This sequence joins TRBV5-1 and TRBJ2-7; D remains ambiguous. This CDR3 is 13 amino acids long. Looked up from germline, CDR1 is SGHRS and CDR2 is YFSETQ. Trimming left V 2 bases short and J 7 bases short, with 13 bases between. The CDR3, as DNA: TGCGCCAGCAGCTTTTCGCGGACGTTGGAGCAGTACTTC. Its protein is CASSFSRTLEQYF.

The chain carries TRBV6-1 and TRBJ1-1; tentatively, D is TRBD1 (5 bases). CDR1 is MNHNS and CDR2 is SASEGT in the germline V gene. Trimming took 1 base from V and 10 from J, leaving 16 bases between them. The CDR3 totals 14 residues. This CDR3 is CASSEETTRARAFF. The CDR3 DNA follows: TGTGCCAGCAGTGAAGAGACGACCAGGGCCCGAGCTTTCTTT.

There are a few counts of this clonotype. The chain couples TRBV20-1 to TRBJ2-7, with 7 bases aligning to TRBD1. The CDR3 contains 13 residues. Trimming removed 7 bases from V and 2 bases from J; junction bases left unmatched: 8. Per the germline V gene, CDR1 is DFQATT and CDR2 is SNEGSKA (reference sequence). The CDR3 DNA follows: TGCAGTGTTCCACGGGACAGAACCTACGAGCAGTACTTC. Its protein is CSVPRDRTYEQYF.